Sequencing of this T cell receptor beta chain was carried out in a study of cytomegalovirus exposure and HLA in healthy donors. Clones were read by immunoSEQ multiplex PCR, and TCRdb kept only the in-frame ones, dropping some. This repertoire shows under 200,000 clones, roughly nine tenths found once; its top ten account for 3%. This CDR3 is built from 16 residues. Germline values: CDR1 KGHSH, CDR2 LQKENI. V was shortened by 0 bases and J by 9 bases, with 15 bases between the two germline ends. The TCR was taken from a young woman in good health and CMV-seropositive. Sequencing was performed on PBMCs. V usage is TRBV18 and J usage is TRBJ1-6, with D maybe TRBD1 (6 bases). CDR3 loop: CASSPPSRDISSPLHF. For the CDR3, the DNA is TGTGCCAGCTCACCACCTAGCCGGGACATTTCTTCACCCCTCCACTTT.